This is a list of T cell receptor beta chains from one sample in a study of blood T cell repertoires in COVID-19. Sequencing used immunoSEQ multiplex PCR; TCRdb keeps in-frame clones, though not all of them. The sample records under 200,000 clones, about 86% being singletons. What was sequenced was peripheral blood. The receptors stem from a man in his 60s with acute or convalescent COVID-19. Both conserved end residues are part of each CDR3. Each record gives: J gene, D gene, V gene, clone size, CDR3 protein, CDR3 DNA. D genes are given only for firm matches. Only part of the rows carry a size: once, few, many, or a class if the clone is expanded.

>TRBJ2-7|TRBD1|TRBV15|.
CATSRSRDRVFLSDEQYF
TGTGCCACCAGCAGGTCCCGGGACAGGGTATTTCTATCTGACGAGCAGTACTTC
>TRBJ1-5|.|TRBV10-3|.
CAISETGDLISQPQHF
TGTGCCATCAGTGAAACGGGTGACCTTATTTCTCAGCCCCAGCATTTT
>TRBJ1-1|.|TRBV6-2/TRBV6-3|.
CASSYPPQKRDTEAFF
TGTGCCAGCAGTTACCCGCCCCAAAAGAGGGACACTGAAGCTTTCTTT
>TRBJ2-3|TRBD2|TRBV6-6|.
CASSGSGRSDTQYF
TGTGCCAGCAGTGGGAGCGGGAGGTCAGATACGCAGTATTTT
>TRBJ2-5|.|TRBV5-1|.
CASSFLLTGIGETQYF
TGCGCCAGCAGCTTCTTACTTACAGGGATAGGGGAGACCCAGTACTTC
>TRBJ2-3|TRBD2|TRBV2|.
CASSPGLAYTDTQYF
TGTGCCAGCAGTCCGGGACTAGCGTACACAGATACGCAGTATTTT
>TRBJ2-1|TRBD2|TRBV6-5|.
CASRLAGGSYNEQFF
TGTGCCAGCAGGCTAGCGGGAGGTTCCTACAATGAGCAGTTCTTC
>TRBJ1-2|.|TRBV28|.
CASSGARGAYGYTF
TGTGCCAGCAGCGGAGCCCGGGGGGCCTATGGCTACACCTTC
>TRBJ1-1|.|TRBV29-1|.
CSVDYRMNTEAFF
TGCAGCGTTGACTACAGGATGAACACTGAAGCTTTCTTT
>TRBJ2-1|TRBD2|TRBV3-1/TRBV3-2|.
CASSEGRLAGNEQFF
TGTGCCAGCAGCGAAGGGAGACTAGCGGGAAATGAGCAGTTCTTC
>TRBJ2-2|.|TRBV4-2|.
CASSQDPRGNTGELFF
TGTGCCAGCAGCCAAGATCCCAGGGGGAACACCGGGGAGCTGTTTTTT
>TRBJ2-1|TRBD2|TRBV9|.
CASSVTGLAAYNEQFF
TGTGCCAGCAGCGTTACGGGACTAGCGGCCTACAATGAGCAGTTCTTC
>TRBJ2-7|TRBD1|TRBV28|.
CASRAPDRGAEQYF
TGTGCCAGCAGAGCCCCTGACAGGGGTGCCGAGCAGTACTTC
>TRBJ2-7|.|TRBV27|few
CASSFKGSSSYEQYF
TGTGCCAGCAGTTTCAAGGGGTCAAGCTCCTACGAGCAGTACTTC
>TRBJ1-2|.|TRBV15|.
CATSRGLDNYGYTF
TGTGCCACCAGCAGAGGATTAGATAACTATGGCTACACCTTC
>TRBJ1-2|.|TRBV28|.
CASKKALYGYTF
TGTGCCAGCAAAAAAGCCCTATATGGCTACACCTTC
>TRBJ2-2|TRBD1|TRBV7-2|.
CASSLSGGTGELFF
TGTGCCAGCAGCTTATCAGGGGGCACCGGGGAGCTGTTTTTT
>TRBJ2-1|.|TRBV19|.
CASSNQRRHDEQFF
TGTGCCAGTAGTAATCAGCGGAGGCATGATGAGCAGTTCTTC
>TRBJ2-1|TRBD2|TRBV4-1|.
CASSRKAGAYNEQFF
TGCGCCAGCAGTCGAAAAGCGGGGGCCTACAATGAGCAGTTCTTC
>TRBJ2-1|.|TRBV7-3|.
CASSLQGGAYNEQFF
TGTGCCAGCAGCTTACAGGGTGGGGCCTACAATGAGCAGTTCTTC
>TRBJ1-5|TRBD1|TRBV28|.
CASRRDRGIQPQHF
TGTGCCAGCAGGCGGGACAGGGGTATTCAGCCCCAGCATTTT
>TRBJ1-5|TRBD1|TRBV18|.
CASSPGQGGQPQHF
TGTGCCAGCTCACCGGGACAGGGAGGGCAGCCCCAGCATTTT
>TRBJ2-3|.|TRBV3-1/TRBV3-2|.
CASDKKGGTQYF
TGTGCCAGCGACAAGAAAGGGGGTACGCAGTATTTT
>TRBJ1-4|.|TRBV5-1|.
CASSLSPGPTNEKLFF
TGCGCCAGCAGTTTAAGTCCAGGGCCAACTAATGAAAAACTGTTTTTT
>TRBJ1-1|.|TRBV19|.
CASSSPARNTEAFF
TGTGCCAGTAGTTCGCCCGCGAGGAACACTGAAGCTTTCTTT
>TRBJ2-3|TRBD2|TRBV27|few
CASSVRAGQTDTQYF
TGTGCCAGCAGTGTCCGAGCGGGGCAAACAGATACGCAGTATTTT